In this sample, the clone carrying this TCR beta chain turned up a few times. Antigen: not known. This specimen belongs to a study of CD8 T cells in Susac syndrome. At the level of the study: Within the group of sequenced Susac syndrome patients, more than five had active disease and 8 or 9 were in remission. The Susac syndrome patients were therapy-naive, on corticosteroids, or on intravenous immunoglobulin alone at blood draw.

CDR1 and CDR2 (germline): DFQATT, SNEGSKA (reference sequence). Trimming cost V 5 bases and J 3 bases, with 10 bases left between them. The CDR3 covers 12 residues. Sequencing of TCR beta covered CD8+ and CD4+ T cells obtained from blood. General observations from the study: The CD4+ T cell repertoires, which came from Susac syndrome patients, showed no sign of clonal expansion.

Random hexamers were used to reverse transcribe about 0.45 to 1 ug of RNA. In TCRdb, the immunoSEQ multiplex PCR reads were re-called with MiXCR into one record per CDR3 protein. The sample carries about 140,000 distinct CDR3 sequences, over 90% recorded once. The clonotype was recovered from a human donor with Susac syndrome. The rearrangement uses TRBV20-1 and TRBJ1-1; tentative D call: TRBD1 (5 bases). Sequenced sample: CD4+ T cells from PBMCs. CDR3 sequence reads: CSASKGHTEAFF. As DNA, the CDR3 is TGCAGTGCTTCGAAGGGGCACACTGAAGCTTTCTTT.